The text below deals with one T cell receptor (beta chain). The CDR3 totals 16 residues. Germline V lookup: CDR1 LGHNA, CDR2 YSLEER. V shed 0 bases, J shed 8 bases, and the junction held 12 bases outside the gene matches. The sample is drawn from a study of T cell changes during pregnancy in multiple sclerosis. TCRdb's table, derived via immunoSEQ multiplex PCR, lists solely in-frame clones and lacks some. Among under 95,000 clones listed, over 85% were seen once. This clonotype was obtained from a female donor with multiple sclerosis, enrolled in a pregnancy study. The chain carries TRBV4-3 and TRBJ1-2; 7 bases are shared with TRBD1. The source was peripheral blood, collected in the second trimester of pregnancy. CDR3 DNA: TGCGCCAGCAGCCAAGATCAGGGGGAGCCTAGTGGAGGCTACACCTTC. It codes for CASSQDQGEPSGGYTF.